The present entry profiles one T cell receptor (beta chain) with its context. The data stem from a study of blood T cell repertoires in COVID-19. Whole-study context: Donors in the United States, Italy and Spain gave samples during acute or convalescent COVID-19. T cells, B-cell-depleted T cells, or PBMCs provided the cDNA or gDNA that served as material.

TCRdb's table, derived via immunoSEQ multiplex PCR, lists solely in-frame clones and lacks some. Counted here are tens of thousands of clones, 86% occurring once; the ten biggest clones make up more than 50%. Trimming removed 7 bases at V and 5 bases at J, with 17 bases between. The germline gives CDR1 LNHDA, CDR2 SQIVND (reference sequence). The CDR3 length is 14 residues. Source material: peripheral blood. The sequence was collected from an older man with acute or convalescent COVID-19. The V call is TRBV19, the J call TRBJ1-1, with a weak D call TRBD1 (6 bases). The chain's CDR3 is CASTSGGGWTEAFF. The CDR3 DNA reads TGTGCCAGTACCTCCGGCGGGGGCTGGACTGAAGCTTTCTTT.